The rows below give T cell receptor beta chains drawn from one sample of a study of blood T cell repertoires in COVID-19. Assay: immunoSEQ multiplex PCR; the TCRdb copy retains only in-frame clones and omits some. The repertoire holds around 300,000 clones, under 90% seen once, with roughly 0.96% in the top ten. Material for sequencing was peripheral blood. The receptors derive from a woman aged 40 to 55 who had recovered from COVID-19. Both conserved end residues are part of each CDR3.

TRBV5-8,16,CASSPLQGAANEKLFF
TRBV30,12,CAWSGGGTEAFF
TRBV19,13,CASSAGTPGEQYF
TRBV28,17,CASSSPEAGEYPYEQYF
TRBV5-8,19,CASSSKVPGTGIKGYGYTF
TRBV6-1,18,CASSAGTGLAGGTGELFF
TRBV7-6,15,CASSSTSGSRNEQFF
TRBV14,18,CASSQIGGRGLVNTEAFF
TRBV6-5,15,CASRPGLFTYNEQFF
TRBV19,13,CASRTIKNTEAFF
TRBV2,16,CASSDTSGRAKDTQYF
TRBV4-2,17,CASSPTHSGLEGSPLHF
TRBV28,14,CASILGGYSYEQYF
TRBV5-4,14,CASSSGLQWTEAFF
TRBV24-1,12,CATSDSQGKAFF
TRBV7-3,14,CASSISGSDNEQFF
TRBV28,15,CASSNTWSSGNTIYF
TRBV7-7,16,CASSPGALAANNEQFF
TRBV11-2,15,CASSLVYGIGYEQYF
TRBV5-1,12,CASSLQGSPLHF
TRBV6-1,17,CASSGRTSGRADDTQYF
TRBV9,16,CASSDWAAGGVGGYTF
TRBV28,18,CASSAQLSGGPVSWGYTF
TRBV28,11,CASSHNQPQHF
TRBV5-1,12,CAEPGETDTQYF
TRBV7-2,13,CASSPGGGNEQFF
TRBV5-1,15,CASSLGTVSGNTIYF
TRBV4-1,17,CASSQEGASGSPYEQYF
TRBV6-5,14,CASSLRTFPEGYTF
TRBV19,16,CASSPPGGPGNQPQHF
TRBV29-1,13,CSATVGLDTEAFF
TRBV29-1,12,CSVAIAGIEQYF
TRBV9,15,CASSPSGTSGYEQYF
TRBV14,11,CASSEIQPQHF
TRBV5-1,18,CASSLVGGGLAGRDEQYF
TRBV6-5,15,CASSYGDMENTEAFF
TRBV2,15,CASSEEGQGVHEQYF
TRBV15,16,CATSRDITSGRDTQYF
TRBV27,17,CASSTPGLAGGPNEQFF
TRBV29-1,15,CSVALGSSVTYEQYF
TRBV20-1,8,CSAGTQYF
TRBV28,16,CASSSQQKRGSYEQYF
TRBV5-6,16,CASSLASSGSTDTQYF
TRBV9,15,CASSAGLAGPETQYF
TRBV3-1/TRBV3-2,13,CASSQEGAIEQFF
TRBV10-3,12,CAINSGGTEAFF
TRBV24-1,16,CATSEAGLAGLNEQFF
TRBV9,15,CASSVGQGGLETQYF
TRBV18,16,CASSRLPTTGTGELFF
TRBV24-1,18,CATSDSTGSGISYNEQFF
TRBV11-3,17,CASSTPTQRDTSYEQYF
TRBV20-1,14,CSASNPDSTYEQYF
TRBV28,16,CASRQNTGTRGDGYTF
TRBV6-5,15,CASSNVAGVGDTQYF
TRBV23-1,15,CASSLQGASHNEQFF